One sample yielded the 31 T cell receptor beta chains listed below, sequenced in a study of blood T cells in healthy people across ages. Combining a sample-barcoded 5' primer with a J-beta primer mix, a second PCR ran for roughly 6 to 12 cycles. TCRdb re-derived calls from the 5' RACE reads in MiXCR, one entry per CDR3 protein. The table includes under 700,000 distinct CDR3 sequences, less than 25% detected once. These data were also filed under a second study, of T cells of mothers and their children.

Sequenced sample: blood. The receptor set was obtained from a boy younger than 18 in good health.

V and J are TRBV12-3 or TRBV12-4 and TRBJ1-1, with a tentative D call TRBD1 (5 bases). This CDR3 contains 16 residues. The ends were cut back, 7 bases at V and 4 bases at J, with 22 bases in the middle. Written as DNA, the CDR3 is TGTGCCAGCAAGCCCGAAGGTAGGGGAGGTGGCACTGAAGCTTTCTTT. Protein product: CASKPEGRGGGTEAFF.

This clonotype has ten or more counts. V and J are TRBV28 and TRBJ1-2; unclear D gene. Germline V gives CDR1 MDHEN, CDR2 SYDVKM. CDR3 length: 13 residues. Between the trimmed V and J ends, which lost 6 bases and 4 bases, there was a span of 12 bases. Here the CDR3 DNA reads TGTGCCAGCAGGGGAGCGGAAAGCTATGGCTACACCTTC. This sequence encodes CASRGAESYGYTF.

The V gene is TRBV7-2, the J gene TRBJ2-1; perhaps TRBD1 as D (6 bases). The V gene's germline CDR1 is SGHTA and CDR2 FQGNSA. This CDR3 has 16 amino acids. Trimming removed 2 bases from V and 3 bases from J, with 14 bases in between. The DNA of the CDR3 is TGTGCCAGCAGCTTATTCCGGACAGCGTACTACAATGAGCAGTTCTTC. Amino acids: CASSLFRTAYYNEQFF.

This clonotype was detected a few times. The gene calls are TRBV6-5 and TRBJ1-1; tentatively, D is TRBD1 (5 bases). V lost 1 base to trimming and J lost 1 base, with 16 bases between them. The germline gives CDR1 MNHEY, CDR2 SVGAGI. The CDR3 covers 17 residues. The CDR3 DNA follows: TGTGCCAGCAGTTACTACGACCCGGGGACGTCGAACACTGAAGCTTTCTTT. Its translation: CASSYYDPGTSNTEAFF.

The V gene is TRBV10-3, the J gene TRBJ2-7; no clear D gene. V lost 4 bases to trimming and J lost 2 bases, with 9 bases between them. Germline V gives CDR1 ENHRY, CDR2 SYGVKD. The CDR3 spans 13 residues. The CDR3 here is CAISASGAYEQYF. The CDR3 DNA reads TGTGCCATCAGTGCATCCGGTGCCTACGAGCAGTACTTC.

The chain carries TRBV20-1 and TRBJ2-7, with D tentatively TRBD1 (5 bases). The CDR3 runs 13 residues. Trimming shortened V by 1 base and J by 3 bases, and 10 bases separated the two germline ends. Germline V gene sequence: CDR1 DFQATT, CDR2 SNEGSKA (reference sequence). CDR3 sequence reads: CSARGFRDYEQYF. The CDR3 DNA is TGCAGTGCTAGAGGTTTCAGGGACTACGAGCAGTACTTC.

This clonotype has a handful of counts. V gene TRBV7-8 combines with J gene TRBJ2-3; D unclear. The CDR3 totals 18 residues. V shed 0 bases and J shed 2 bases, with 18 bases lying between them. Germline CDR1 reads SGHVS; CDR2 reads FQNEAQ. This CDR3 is CASSLAPSPLKDTDTQYF. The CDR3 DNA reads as TGTGCCAGCAGCTTAGCCCCCAGTCCTCTTAAGGACACAGATACGCAGTATTTT. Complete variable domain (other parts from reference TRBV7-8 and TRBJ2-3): GAGVSQSPRYKVAKRGQDVALRCDPISGHVSLFWYQQALGQGPEFLTYFQNEAQLDKSGLPSDRFFAERPEGSVSTLKIQRTQQEDSAVYLCASSLAPSPLKDTDTQYFGPGTRLTVL.

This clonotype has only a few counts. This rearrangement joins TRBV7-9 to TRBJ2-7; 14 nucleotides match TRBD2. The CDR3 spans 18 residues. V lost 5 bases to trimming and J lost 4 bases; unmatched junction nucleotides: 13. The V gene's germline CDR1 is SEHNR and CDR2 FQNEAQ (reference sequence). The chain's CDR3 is CASSPHPGLAGDRYEQYF. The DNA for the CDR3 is TGTGCCAGCAGCCCCCATCCGGGACTAGCGGGAGACCGGTACGAGCAGTACTTC. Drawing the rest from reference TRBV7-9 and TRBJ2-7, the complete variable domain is DTGVSQNPRHKITKRGQNVTFRCDPISEHNRLYWYRQTLGQGPEFLTYFQNEAQLEKSRLLSDRFSAERPKGSFSTLEIQRTEQGDSAMYLCASSPHPGLAGDRYEQYFGPGTRLTVT.

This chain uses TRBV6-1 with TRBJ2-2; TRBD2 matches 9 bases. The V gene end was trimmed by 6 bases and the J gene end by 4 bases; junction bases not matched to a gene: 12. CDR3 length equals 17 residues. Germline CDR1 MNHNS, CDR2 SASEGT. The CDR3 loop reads CASRGDLRLAATGELFF. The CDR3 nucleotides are TGTGCCAGCAGGGGGGACTTAAGACTAGCGGCCACCGGGGAGCTGTTTTTT.

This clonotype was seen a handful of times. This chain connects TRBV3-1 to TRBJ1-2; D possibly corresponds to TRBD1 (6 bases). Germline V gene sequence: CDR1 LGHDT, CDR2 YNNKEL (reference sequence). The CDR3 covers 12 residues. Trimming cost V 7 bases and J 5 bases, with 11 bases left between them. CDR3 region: CASTAGEYGYTF. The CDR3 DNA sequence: TGTGCCAGCACTGCAGGGGAATATGGCTACACCTTC.

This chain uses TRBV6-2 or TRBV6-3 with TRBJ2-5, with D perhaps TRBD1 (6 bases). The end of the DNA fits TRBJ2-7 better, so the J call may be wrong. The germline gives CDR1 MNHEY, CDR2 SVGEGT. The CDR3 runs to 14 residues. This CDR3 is CASSYSRGGREQYF. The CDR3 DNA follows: TGTGCCAGCAGTTACAGCAGGGGCGGTCGCGAGCAGTACTTC.

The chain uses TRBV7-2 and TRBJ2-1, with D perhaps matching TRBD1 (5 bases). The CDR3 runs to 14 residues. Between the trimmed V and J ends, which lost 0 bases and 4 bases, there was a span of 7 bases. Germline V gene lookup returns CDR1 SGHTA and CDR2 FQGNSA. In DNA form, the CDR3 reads TGTGCCAGCAGCTTAGCGCCAGGGTACAATGAGCAGTTCTTC. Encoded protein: CASSLAPGYNEQFF.

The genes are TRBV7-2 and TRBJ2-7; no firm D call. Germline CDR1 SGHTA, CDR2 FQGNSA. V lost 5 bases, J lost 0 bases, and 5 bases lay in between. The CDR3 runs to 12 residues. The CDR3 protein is CASSKRSYEQYF. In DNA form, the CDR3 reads TGTGCCAGCAGCAAGCGCTCCTACGAGCAGTACTTC.

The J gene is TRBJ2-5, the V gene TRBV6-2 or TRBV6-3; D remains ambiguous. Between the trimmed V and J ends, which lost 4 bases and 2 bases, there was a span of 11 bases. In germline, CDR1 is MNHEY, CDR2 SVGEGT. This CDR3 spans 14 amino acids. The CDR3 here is CASSSPTHQETQYF. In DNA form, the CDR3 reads TGTGCCAGCAGTTCTCCTACTCATCAAGAGACCCAGTACTTC.

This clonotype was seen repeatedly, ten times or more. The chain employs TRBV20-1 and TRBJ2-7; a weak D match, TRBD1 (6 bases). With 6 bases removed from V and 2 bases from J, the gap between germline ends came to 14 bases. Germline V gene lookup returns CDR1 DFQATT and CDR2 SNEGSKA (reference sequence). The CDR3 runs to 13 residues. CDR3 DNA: TGCAGTGCCACGATACAGGGACCCTACGAGCAGTACTTC. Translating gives CSATIQGPYEQYF.

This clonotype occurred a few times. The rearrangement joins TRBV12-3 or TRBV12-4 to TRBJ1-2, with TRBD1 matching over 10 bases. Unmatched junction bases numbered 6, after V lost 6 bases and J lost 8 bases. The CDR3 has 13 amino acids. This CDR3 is CASRRQGARGYTF. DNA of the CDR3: TGTGCCAGCAGACGACAGGGGGCGCGGGGCTACACCTTC.

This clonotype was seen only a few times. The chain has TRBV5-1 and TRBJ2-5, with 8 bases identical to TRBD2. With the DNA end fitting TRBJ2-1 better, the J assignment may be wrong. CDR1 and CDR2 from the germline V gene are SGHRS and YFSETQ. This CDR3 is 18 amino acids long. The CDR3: CASSLVGTTSGIYNEQFF. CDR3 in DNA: TGCGCCAGCAGCTTGGTAGGGACCACTAGCGGAATTTACAATGAGCAGTTCTTC.

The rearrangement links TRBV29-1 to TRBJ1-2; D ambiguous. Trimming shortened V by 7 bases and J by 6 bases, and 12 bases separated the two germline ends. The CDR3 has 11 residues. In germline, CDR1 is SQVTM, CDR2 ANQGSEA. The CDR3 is CSAAGAHGYTF. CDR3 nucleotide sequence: TGCAGCGCCGCAGGCGCCCATGGCTACACCTTC.

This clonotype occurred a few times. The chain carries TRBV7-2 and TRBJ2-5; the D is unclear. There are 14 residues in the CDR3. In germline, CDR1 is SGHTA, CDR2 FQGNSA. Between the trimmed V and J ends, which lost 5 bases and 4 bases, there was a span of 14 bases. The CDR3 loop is CASSLMELSETQYF. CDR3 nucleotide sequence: TGTGCCAGCAGCCTCATGGAACTATCAGAGACCCAGTACTTC.

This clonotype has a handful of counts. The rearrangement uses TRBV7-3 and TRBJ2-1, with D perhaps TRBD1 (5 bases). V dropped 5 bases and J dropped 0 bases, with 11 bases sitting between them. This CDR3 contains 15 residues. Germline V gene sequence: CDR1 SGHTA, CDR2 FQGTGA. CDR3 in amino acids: CASSPPGHSYNEQFF. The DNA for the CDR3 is TGTGCCAGCAGCCCTCCAGGGCACTCCTACAATGAGCAGTTCTTC.

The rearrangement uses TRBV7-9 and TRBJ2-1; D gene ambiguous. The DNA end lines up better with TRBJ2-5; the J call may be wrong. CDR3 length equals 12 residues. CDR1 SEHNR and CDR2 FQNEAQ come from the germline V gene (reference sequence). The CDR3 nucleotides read TGTGCCAGCAGCGTATATTGGGAGACCCAGTACTTC. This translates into CASSVYWETQYF.

CDR3 region: CASSYLTGSAGNTIYF. The CDR3 nucleotides read TGTGCCAGCAGTTATTTAACAGGGTCGGCTGGAAACACCATATATTTT. The chain joins TRBV6-6 to TRBJ1-3; the D gene is possibly TRBD1 (6 bases). Germline CDR1 and CDR2: MNHNY and SVGAGI (reference sequence). This CDR3 is 16 amino acids long. V lost 3 bases to trimming and J lost 2 bases, with 14 bases between them.

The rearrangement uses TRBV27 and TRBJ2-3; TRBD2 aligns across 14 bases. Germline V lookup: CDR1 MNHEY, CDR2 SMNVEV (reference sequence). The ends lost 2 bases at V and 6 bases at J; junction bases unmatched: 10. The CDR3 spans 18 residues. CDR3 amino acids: CASSLPLGTSGSLDTQYF. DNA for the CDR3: TGTGCCAGCAGTTTACCCCTCGGGACTAGCGGGAGTTTGGATACGCAGTATTTT.

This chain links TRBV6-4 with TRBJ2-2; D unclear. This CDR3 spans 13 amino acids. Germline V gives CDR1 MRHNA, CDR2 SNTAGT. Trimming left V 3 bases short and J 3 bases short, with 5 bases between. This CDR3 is CASSEEDTGELFF. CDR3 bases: TGTGCCAGCAGTGAAGAGGACACCGGGGAGCTGTTTTTT.

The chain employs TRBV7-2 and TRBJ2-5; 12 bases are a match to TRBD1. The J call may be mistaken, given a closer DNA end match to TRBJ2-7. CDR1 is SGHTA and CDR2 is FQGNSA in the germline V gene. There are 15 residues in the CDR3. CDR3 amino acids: CASSTYGTGGDEQYF. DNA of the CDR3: TGTGCCAGCAGCACCTACGGGACAGGGGGCGACGAGCAGTACTTC.

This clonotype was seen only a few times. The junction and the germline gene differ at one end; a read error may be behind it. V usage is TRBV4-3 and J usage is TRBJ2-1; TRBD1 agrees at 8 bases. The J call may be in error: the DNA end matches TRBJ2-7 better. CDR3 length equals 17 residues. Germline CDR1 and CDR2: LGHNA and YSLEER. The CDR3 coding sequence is TGCGCCAGCAACCAAATGACCCACACAGGGGGATCCTACGAGCAGTACTTC. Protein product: CASNQMTHTGGSYEQYF.

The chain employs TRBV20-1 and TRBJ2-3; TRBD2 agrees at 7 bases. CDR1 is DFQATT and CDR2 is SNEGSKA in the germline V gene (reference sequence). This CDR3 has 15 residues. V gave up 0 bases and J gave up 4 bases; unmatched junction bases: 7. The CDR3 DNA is TGCAGTGCTAGAGAACGGCCCAGCGGGGCAGATACGCAGTATTTT. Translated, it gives CSARERPSGADTQYF.

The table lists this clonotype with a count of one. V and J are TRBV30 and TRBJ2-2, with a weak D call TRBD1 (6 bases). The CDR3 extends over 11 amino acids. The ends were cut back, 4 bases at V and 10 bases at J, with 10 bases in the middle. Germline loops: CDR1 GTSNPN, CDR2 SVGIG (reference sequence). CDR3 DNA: TGTGCCTGGATGGGGGCCGAGGAGCTGTTTTTT. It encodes CAWMGAEELFF.

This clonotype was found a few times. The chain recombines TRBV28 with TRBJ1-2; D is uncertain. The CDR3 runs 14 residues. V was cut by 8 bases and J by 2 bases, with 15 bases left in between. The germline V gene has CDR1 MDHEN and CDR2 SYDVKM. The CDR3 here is CASGTGGLNYGYTF. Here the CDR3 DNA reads TGTGCCAGCGGTACCGGAGGATTAAACTATGGCTACACCTTC.

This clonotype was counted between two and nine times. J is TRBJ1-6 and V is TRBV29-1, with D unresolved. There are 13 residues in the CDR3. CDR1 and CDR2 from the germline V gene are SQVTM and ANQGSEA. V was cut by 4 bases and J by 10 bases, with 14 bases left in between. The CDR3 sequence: CSVADLLESPLHF. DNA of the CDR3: TGCAGCGTTGCTGACCTCCTGGAATCACCCCTCCACTTT.

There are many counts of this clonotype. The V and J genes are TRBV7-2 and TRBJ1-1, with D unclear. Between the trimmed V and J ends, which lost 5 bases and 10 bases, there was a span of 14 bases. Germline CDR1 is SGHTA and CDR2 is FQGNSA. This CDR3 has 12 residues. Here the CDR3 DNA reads TGTGCCAGCAGCCGAGAGCTGGGTAGAGCTTTCTTT. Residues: CASSRELGRAFF.